This entry lists 27 T cell receptor beta chains sequenced from one sample in a study of blood T cells in healthy people across ages. A second PCR, run for roughly 7 to 12 cycles, used a sample-barcoded 5' primer plus a J-beta primer mix. One entry per CDR3 protein, called by TCRdb with MiXCR from the 5' RACE reads. Of approximately 680,000 distinct CDR3 sequences in the sample, roughly 32% are singletons; the top ten hold 15%. The specimen sequenced was blood. The receptors stem from a woman at least 80 years old in good health.

Many counts were recorded for this clonotype. The genes are TRBV7-2 and TRBJ2-7; D gene uncertain. V was clipped by 2 bases and J by 6 bases, with 14 bases between them. CDR3 length: 14 amino acids. Germline CDR1 is SGHTA and CDR2 is FQGNSA. The DNA for the CDR3 is TGTGCCAGCAGCTTAATCTACGGCAGATCCGAGCAGTACTTC. Protein: CASSLIYGRSEQYF.

The genes are TRBV2 and TRBJ2-1; 9 positions agree with TRBD2. The CDR3 covers 16 residues. V trimming: 4 bases; J trimming: 7 bases; junction bases outside the gene matches: 11. Looked up from germline, CDR1 is SNHLY and CDR2 is FYNNEI. CDR3 DNA: TGTGCCAGCAGTGGAGCGCGGGGGGGAGCGAAAAATGAGCAGTTCTTC. Protein: CASSGARGGAKNEQFF. Full variable domain (rest looked up from reference TRBV2 and TRBJ2-1): EPEVTQTPSHQVTQMGQEVILRCVPISNHLYFYWYRQILGQKVEFLVSFYNNEISEKSEIFDDQFSVERPDGSNFTLKIRSTKLEDSAMYFCASSGARGGAKNEQFFGPGTRLTVL.

The genes are TRBV20-1 and TRBJ2-5; 7 bases align to TRBD2. The CDR3 contains 15 residues. Per germline, CDR1 DFQATT and CDR2 SNEGSKA (reference sequence). Unmatched junction bases numbered 6, after V lost 1 base and J lost 1 base. The CDR3 DNA sequence: TGCAGTGCTAGAGGCCCCGCTAGCGGCCAAGAGACCCAGTACTTC. Protein: CSARGPASGQETQYF.

Turning to this clonotype: Possible read error: a much larger clone is one base away. This chain uses TRBV7-2 with TRBJ2-3; 7 bases are a match to TRBD1. The CDR3 is made up of 15 amino acids. Per germline, CDR1 SGHTA and CDR2 FQGNSA. The CDR3 here is CANSLLGQRTDTQYF. CDR3 DNA: TGTGCCAACAGCTTATTGGGACAGCGCACAGATACGCAGTATTTT.

This rearrangement joins TRBV12-3 or TRBV12-4 to TRBJ2-7; TRBD1 aligns across 8 bases. This CDR3 is 15 amino acids long. V trimming: 2 bases; J trimming: 7 bases; junction bases outside the gene matches: 10. CDR3 sequence (DNA): TGTGCCAGCAGTTTACGGGCAGGGGGCCACAATGAGCAGTACTTC. The encoded protein is CASSLRAGGHNEQYF.

Many counts were recorded for this clonotype. This chain joins TRBV11-2 and TRBJ2-1; D gene ambiguous. CDR3 length: 13 amino acids. CDR1 SGHAT and CDR2 FQNNGV come from the germline V gene. Trimming took off 5 bases at V and 6 bases at J, with 11 bases between the two ends. This chain's CDR3 is CASSPIGANEQFF. DNA of the CDR3: TGTGCCAGCAGCCCGATAGGCGCCAATGAGCAGTTCTTC.

In this sample, this clonotype turned up many times. The chain uses TRBV20-1 and TRBJ2-2, with D unclear. Trimming removed 0 bases from V and 9 bases from J, with 14 bases in between. Germline V CDR1 and CDR2: DFQATT, SNEGSKA (reference sequence). The length of the CDR3 is 14 residues. CDR3 bases: TGCAGTGCTAGAGATGTCCCTTTTGGACGGGAGCTGTTTTTT. It encodes CSARDVPFGRELFF.

In regard to this clonotype: Sequence at one end of the junction differs from germline and may be a read error. The chain recombines TRBV7-2 with TRBJ2-7; the D gene is possibly TRBD2 (6 bases). The germline V gene has CDR1 SGHTA and CDR2 FQGNSA. This CDR3 spans 13 amino acids. The CDR3 region is CAGSSRGIGRQYF. The DNA of the CDR3 is TGTGCCGGCAGCTCCCGGGGGATAGGTCGGCAGTACTTC.

The chain employs TRBV7-9 and TRBJ2-7; TRBD2 matches 8 bases. V was pared by 7 bases and J by 5 bases, with 7 bases of the junction left unmatched. The CDR3 runs to 13 residues. Germline values: CDR1 SEHNR, CDR2 FQNEAQ (reference sequence). This CDR3 is CASKGAGVNEQYF. CDR3 sequence (DNA): TGTGCCAGCAAAGGAGCGGGAGTTAACGAGCAGTACTTC.

J is TRBJ2-5 and V is TRBV7-2; D may be TRBD2 (6 bases). CDR1 and CDR2 (germline): SGHTA, FQGNSA. V dropped 5 bases and J dropped 5 bases, with 12 bases sitting between them. This CDR3 is built from 13 residues. Here the CDR3 DNA reads TGTGCCAGCAGCCCCCGCGGGGTCGAGACCCAGTACTTC. This gives the protein CASSPRGVETQYF.

This clonotype showed up many times. The rearrangement joins TRBV2 to TRBJ2-7, with D uncertain. V lost 1 base and J lost 2, with 9 bases in between. Germline V CDR1 and CDR2: SNHLY, FYNNEI. The CDR3 is made up of 14 amino acids. In DNA form, the CDR3 reads TGTGCCAGCAGTGAAGTAAAAGGTGCCTACGAGCAGTACTTC. This encodes CASSEVKGAYEQYF.

V usage is TRBV19 and J usage is TRBJ2-1, with 7 bases that match TRBD1. With 7 bases clipped from V and 0 bases from J, the junction kept 9 bases outside the gene matches. Germline V gives CDR1 LNHDA, CDR2 SQIVND (reference sequence). The CDR3 extends over 16 amino acids. The CDR3 protein is CASTFEQGYSYNEQFF. CDR3 nucleotides: TGTGCCAGTACCTTTGAACAGGGGTACTCCTACAATGAGCAGTTCTTC.

The CDR3 DNA follows: TGCAGTGCTTTTCACGGACACTTGAACACTGAAGCTTTCTTT. Amino acid sequence: CSAFHGHLNTEAFF. The chain uses TRBV20-1 and TRBJ1-1, with TRBD1 as a possible D gene (5 bases). Germline values: CDR1 DFQATT, CDR2 SNEGSKA (reference sequence). With 5 bases removed from V and 0 bases from J, the gap between germline ends came to 13 bases. This CDR3 has 14 residues.

This clonotype was recorded a few times. Possible read error: a much larger clone is one base away. V is TRBV29-1 and J is TRBJ2-1; possibly TRBD2 for D (6 bases). The end of the DNA aligns better with TRBJ2-7, so the J call may be wrong. This CDR3 contains 14 residues. The germline V gene encodes CDR1 SQVTM and CDR2 ANQGSEA. The CDR3 is CSTERGNSYNEQYF. For the CDR3, the DNA is TGCAGCACCGAACGGGGGAACTCCTACAATGAGCAGTACTTC.

This clonotype was observed a few times. The chain carries TRBV4-2 and TRBJ2-7, with D perhaps TRBD1 (6 bases). Germline CDR1 and CDR2: LGHNA and YNFKEQ. The CDR3 spans 19 residues. Trimming took off 0 bases at V and 7 bases at J, with 28 bases between the two ends. This CDR3 reads CASSQDLQGGPVSHREQYF. The CDR3 DNA sequence: TGTGCCAGCAGCCAAGATTTACAAGGGGGACCCGTTTCCCATCGAGAGCAGTACTTC.

This clonotype was counted at least ten times. The chain carries TRBV2 and TRBJ2-7; D is possibly TRBD1 or TRBD2 (5 bases each). With 2 bases removed from V and 0 bases from J, the gap between germline ends came to 14 bases. CDR3 length: 16 amino acids. From germline, CDR1 is SNHLY and CDR2 FYNNEI. The CDR3 spells CASSENRDAYSYEQYF. CDR3 in DNA: TGTGCCAGCAGTGAAAACCGGGACGCCTACTCCTACGAGCAGTACTTC.

As to this clonotype: The CDR3 ends on some other residue instead of the conserved phenylalanine or tryptophan, so this is likely a read error. The chain uses TRBV29-1 and TRBJ2-3; D is possibly TRBD2 (6 bases). Trimming left V 4 bases short and J 5 bases short, with 13 bases between. Germline loops: CDR1 SQVTM, CDR2 ANQGSEA. The CDR3 runs to 13 residues. The CDR3 is CSVGPGEGDTQYC. The CDR3 nucleotides are TGCAGCGTTGGTCCGGGAGAAGGAGATACGCAGTATTGT.

This clonotype appeared once. For the CDR3, the DNA is TGCGCCAGCATAGATGTCCGGGGGTCCTACGAGCAGTACTTC. Amino acid sequence: CASIDVRGSYEQYF. The chain employs TRBV10-2 and TRBJ2-7, with a possible D match to TRBD2 (6 bases). The CDR3 loop spans 14 amino acids. Per the germline V gene, CDR1 is WSHSY and CDR2 is SAAADI. Trimming removed 7 bases from V and 1 base from J, with 14 bases in between.

This clonotype was counted at least ten times. The J gene is TRBJ2-7, the V gene TRBV7-2, with 10 bases fitting TRBD2. Germline V gives CDR1 SGHTA, CDR2 FQGNSA. CDR3 size: 15 residues. Trimming cost V 5 bases and J 4 bases; bases outside gene matches: 8. The CDR3 DNA sequence: TGTGCCAGCAGCGGAGCTAGCGGGGGCTTTTACGAGCAGTACTTC. The encoded protein is CASSGASGGFYEQYF.

This sequence joins TRBV5-1 and TRBJ1-1; a weak D match, TRBD1 (5 bases). CDR1 SGHRS and CDR2 YFSETQ come from the germline V gene. The CDR3 is made up of 17 amino acids. The V end lost 0 bases, the J end lost 4 bases, and 19 bases lay between the germline ends. CDR3 nucleotide sequence: TGCGCCAGCAGCTTGGGCGGCGACAGCTCCCTGGCCACTGAAGCTTTCTTT. Protein: CASSLGGDSSLATEAFF.

This clonotype was seen more than once but under ten times. This chain links TRBV2 with TRBJ1-2; 7 bases map to TRBD1. The trim removed 4 bases at V and 4 bases at J, leaving 6 bases unmatched. This CDR3 region has 14 residues. Germline V CDR1 and CDR2: SNHLY, FYNNEI. The CDR3 protein is CASSGQGGLYGYTF. The CDR3 region has the DNA TGTGCCAGCAGTGGGCAGGGGGGCCTCTATGGCTACACCTTC.

The chain is built from TRBV5-1 and TRBJ2-5, with TRBD2 matching 9 bases. Trimming removed 4 bases from V and 3 bases from J; junction bases left unmatched: 10. Germline V gene data show CDR1 as SGHRS and CDR2 as YFSETQ. This CDR3 contains 16 residues. The CDR3 sequence is CASSPSGLAAKETQYF. The CDR3 DNA reads TGCGCCAGCAGCCCTTCGGGACTAGCAGCGAAAGAGACCCAGTACTTC.

This clonotype was observed many times. The V call is TRBV20-1, the J call TRBJ2-5; D gene unclear. V was cut by 0 bases and J by 3 bases, with 11 bases left in between. Germline values: CDR1 DFQATT, CDR2 SNEGSKA (reference sequence). This CDR3 contains 14 residues. The CDR3 region is CSARELQLKETQYF. The CDR3 DNA is TGCAGTGCTAGAGAGCTCCAGCTTAAAGAGACCCAGTACTTC.

The V call is TRBV12-3 or TRBV12-4, the J call TRBJ2-4; D remains unclear. V shed 4 bases and J shed 6 bases, with 4 bases lying between them. The CDR3 is made up of 11 amino acids. The CDR3 DNA sequence: TGTGCCAGCAGTTATATAAACATTCAGTACTTC. Translation gives CASSYINIQYF.

The V call is TRBV25-1, the J call TRBJ1-6; no reliable D call. The CDR3 runs 13 residues. Trimming cost V 4 bases and J 7 bases, with 8 bases left between them. Germline lookup yields CDR1 MGHDK and CDR2 SYGVNS. The CDR3: CASSGPGNSPLHF. Written as DNA, the CDR3 is TGTGCCAGCAGTGGTCCGGGAAATTCACCCCTCCACTTT.

This clonotype was counted a few times. V gene TRBV7-2 combines with J gene TRBJ2-1, with a tentative D call TRBD1 (6 bases). The DNA end lines up better with TRBJ2-7; the J call may be wrong. Per germline, CDR1 SGHTA and CDR2 FQGNSA. The CDR3 is 15 residues long. CDR3 sequence reads: CASSSTGPSYNEQYF. The CDR3 DNA sequence: TGTGCCAGCAGCTCCACAGGGCCCTCCTACAATGAGCAGTACTTC.

In its sample, this clonotype was seen many times. The chain links TRBV20-1 to TRBJ2-5; 10 bases map to TRBD1. The V segment lost 1 base and the J segment 12 bases; nucleotides outside the gene matches: 11. This CDR3 has 14 residues. CDR1 and CDR2 (germline): DFQATT, SNEGSKA (reference sequence). This chain's CDR3 is CSARVLAGQGEEYF. CDR3 sequence (DNA): TGCAGTGCTAGAGTTCTCGCTGGACAGGGGGAGGAGTACTTC.